Listed here are 27 T cell receptor beta chains from one sample, sequenced in a study of tumor and adjacent non-tumor tissue in lung cancer. The library came from three nested PCR rounds adapted from ARM-PCR protocols. MiXCR, run by TCRdb on the multiplex PCR reads, gives a single entry per CDR3 protein. The table records 75,000 to 100,000 distinct CDR3 sequences, less than 75% of them present only once. No cell sorting was done before RNA was extracted from the tissue. Sequencing was performed on lung tumor tissue. The receptors shown here come from a man aged 55 to 70 with non-small cell lung cancer.

About this clonotype itself: This is likely a read error, given that the CDR3 carries no conserved phenylalanine or tryptophan at its end. This chain uses TRBV12-3 or TRBV12-4 with TRBJ1-5, with D unclear. The CDR3 runs 13 residues. The CDR3 sequence: CGSSFYRNQPQHL. The CDR3 DNA sequence: TGTGGCAGCAGTTTTTATAGGAACCAGCCCCAGCATTTA.

This clonotype has a count of ten or more. The chain carries TRBV20-1 and TRBJ1-1; no firm D call. The CDR3 runs 13 residues. The germline gives CDR1 DFQATT, CDR2 SNEGSKA (reference sequence). V was trimmed by 4 bases and J by 0 bases, leaving 9 bases between them. The DNA of the CDR3 is TGCAGTGCTATCCCAACACTGAACACTGAAGCTTTCTTT. Translated: CSAIPTLNTEAFF.

The chain recombines TRBV28 with TRBJ1-2, with D perhaps TRBD1 (5 bases). The CDR3 totals 13 residues. Germline CDR1 reads MDHEN; CDR2 reads SYDVKM. CDR3 sequence: CASRLTVNYGYTF. CDR3 nucleotide sequence: TGTGCTAGTAGGCTGACAGTCAACTATGGCTACACCTTC.

Worth noting for this clonotype: A clone one base away is much larger, so this may be a read error. The CDR3, as DNA: TGTGCCATCAGTGATCGCGTCAGACGGGCAGGGATGAACACTGGAGCTTTCTTT. This sequence encodes CAISDRVRRAGMNTGAFF. The V call is TRBV10-3, the J call TRBJ1-1, with D possibly TRBD1 on 5 matching bases. Looked up from germline, CDR1 is ENHRY and CDR2 is SYGVKD. This CDR3 has 18 amino acids.

This clonotype was observed a handful of times. A much larger clone lies one base from this, so it may be a read error. Here the CDR3 omits its conserved ending phenylalanine or tryptophan, so a read error is the likely source. J is TRBJ2-5 and V is TRBV2; TRBD1 is a possible D gene (6 bases). The CDR3 has 13 residues. Between the trimmed V and J ends, which lost 6 bases and 2 bases, there was a span of 10 bases. Per germline, CDR1 SNHLY and CDR2 FYNNEI. CDR3 sequence (DNA): TGTGCCAGCAGATCGACAGGTCAAGAGACCCAGTACCTC. Translation: CASRSTGQETQYL.

For this clonotype: In this CDR3 the conserved last residue, phenylalanine or tryptophan, is missing, so a read error is likely. No DNA is shown, since the ends of the CDR3 on it are uncertain; the CDR3 is the one TCRdb lists. This chain connects TRBV6-5 to TRBJ2-7; the tabulated D call, TRBD1, remains unverified against the DNA. Germline V gives CDR1 MNHEY, CDR2 SVGAGI. Termini included, the CDR3 measures 14 amino acids. The CDR3 region is CASSLDRLSYEHYC.

A note on this clonotype: Germline is not matched at one junction end, which may reflect a read error. The rearrangement links TRBV11-2 to TRBJ2-1, with D unresolved. Germline V gene sequence: CDR1 SGHAT, CDR2 FQNNGV. The CDR3 is 15 amino acids. The DNA of the CDR3 is TGTGCCAGCAGCTTAGAAAGAGGTTCCTACAATGAACAGTTCTTC. This translates into CASSLERGSYNEQFF.

The sample holds one count of this clonotype. A read error may explain this, as a much larger clone is one base away. This chain links TRBV5-1 with TRBJ1-2; tentatively, D is TRBD1 (5 bases). The CDR3 runs 15 residues. The V gene's germline CDR1 is SGHRS and CDR2 YFSETQ. Trimming stripped 4 bases from V and 7 bases from J, with 20 bases between. The CDR3: CASSLERGSPCGYTF. CDR3 coding DNA: TGCGCCAGCAGCCTGGAAAGGGGTTCCCCCTGTGGCTACACCTTC.

This clonotype came up a few times. The chain couples TRBV7-8 to TRBJ2-5; D possibly corresponds to TRBD1 (6 bases). Germline V CDR1 and CDR2: SGHVS, FQNEAQ. This CDR3 is 16 amino acids long. Deletions cut 5 bases from V and 3 bases from J, with 19 bases between. CDR3: CASSRNPTGLEETQYF. The CDR3 DNA reads TGTGCCAGCAGCCGAAACCCCACAGGGTTGGAAGAGACCCAGTACTTC.

This sequence joins TRBV20-1 and TRBJ2-5; D tentatively fits TRBD1 or TRBD2 (5 bases each). Trimming pared 7 bases from V and 4 bases from J, leaving 19 bases between. Germline V lookup: CDR1 DFQATT, CDR2 SNEGSKA (reference sequence). The CDR3 is 14 residues long. The chain's CDR3 is CSVRDGRLGETQYF. The CDR3 bases are TGCAGTGTAAGGGACGGCCGTTTGGGAGAGACCCAGTACTTC.

This clonotype was detected a few times. Likely a read error: the CDR3 ends without its conserved phenylalanine or tryptophan. This sequence joins TRBV6-1 and TRBJ2-5; D is perhaps TRBD2 (6 bases). V was pared by 6 bases and J by 5 bases, with 13 bases between. This CDR3 is built from 13 residues. Germline V lookup: CDR1 MNHNS, CDR2 SASEGT. In DNA, the CDR3 is TGTGCCAGCAGGGACGGGAGTCCCGAGACCCAGTACTGC. Translated: CASRDGSPETQYC.

As for this clonotype: One base away lies a much larger clone, so this may be a sequencing read error. The chain recombines TRBV28 with TRBJ1-5, with D tentatively TRBD1 (5 bases). This CDR3 has 14 residues. Looked up from germline, CDR1 is MDHEN and CDR2 is SYDVKM. The DNA of the CDR3 is TGTACCAGCAGAACCGGGACGATCAATCAGCCCCAGCATTTT. Translation gives CTSRTGTINQPQHF.

This clonotype has a count of ten or more. CDR3 amino acids: CSAKGPNNEQFF. The CDR3 DNA reads as TGCAGTGCTAAGGGGCCCAACAATGAGCAGTTCTTC. The chain is built from TRBV20-1 and TRBJ2-1; D possibly corresponds to TRBD1 (5 bases). The germline CDR1 and CDR2 sequences are DFQATT and SNEGSKA (reference sequence). Trimming pared 4 bases from V and 5 bases from J, leaving 9 bases between. This CDR3 comprises 12 residues.

This clonotype occurred many times. The chain joins TRBV6-1 to TRBJ2-3; D remains unclear. CDR1 and CDR2 (germline): MNHNS, SASEGT. V was pared by 5 bases and J by 0 bases, with 9 bases between. The CDR3 is 14 amino acids. CDR3 residues: CASSQRSSTDTQYF. The CDR3 nucleotides read TGTGCCAGCAGTCAACGGAGTAGCACAGATACGCAGTATTTT.

The rearrangement links TRBV20-1 to TRBJ2-1, with 9 bases that match TRBD2. This CDR3 contains 15 residues. The germline gives CDR1 DFQATT, CDR2 SNEGSKA (reference sequence). V was pared by 6 bases and J by 7 bases, with 13 bases of the junction left unmatched. The CDR3, as DNA: TGCAGTGCCACCCACCGGGCGGGAGGGCCTAATGAGCAGTTCTTC. Its protein is CSATHRAGGPNEQFF.

V usage is TRBV23-1 and J usage is TRBJ2-1; 9 nucleotides align to TRBD2. TRBV23-1 falls under the ORF class, with uncertain function. This CDR3 comprises 16 residues. V lost 0 bases and J lost 9; bases outside the gene matches: 9. Written as DNA, the CDR3 is TGCGCCAGCAGTCAATCGAGACTAGCGGAAGGAGGTGAGCAGTTCTTC. This codes for CASSQSRLAEGGEQFF.

With respect to this clonotype: A much larger clone is a single base away; this may be a read error. The rearrangement links TRBV5-6 to TRBJ2-7; no clear D gene. The CDR3 consists of 13 residues. Germline-derived CDR1 and CDR2 are SGHDT and YYEEEE. DNA for the CDR3: TGTGCCAGCAGGTTGGGGTCCGAACACGAGCAGTACTTC. Translation gives CASRLGSEHEQYF.

With regard to this clonotype: The CDR3 carries no conserved terminal phenylalanine or tryptophan, so it likely arises from a read error. The V gene is TRBV6-2 or TRBV6-3, the J gene TRBJ2-1; 7 nucleotides match TRBD1. The J call may be faulty, since TRBJ2-7 better matches the DNA end. Germline CDR1 and CDR2: MNHEY and SVGEGT. This CDR3 is built from 15 residues. This chain's CDR3 is CASSNRGSSYNEQYI. For the CDR3, the DNA is TGTGCCAGCAGTAACAGGGGCAGCTCCTACAATGAACAGTACATC.

On this clonotype: At one of its ends the junction is not consistent with the germline gene, which may arise from a read error. This chain joins TRBV29-1 and TRBJ2-1; TRBD2 is a possible D gene (7 bases). The germline V gene encodes CDR1 SQVTM and CDR2 ANQGSEA. This CDR3 is 12 amino acids long. CDR3 sequence reads: CSASGGYNGQFF. Written as DNA, the CDR3 is TGCAGCGCTTCGGGGGGCTACAATGGGCAGTTCTTT.

This clonotype showed up just once. A read error may explain this, as a much larger clone is one base away. The V and J genes are TRBV7-9 and TRBJ2-1; no clear D. The V end was cut by 11 bases, the J end by 5 bases, with 16 bases between. The CDR3 covers 13 residues. The germline CDR1 and CDR2 sequences are SEHNR and FQNEAQ (reference sequence). CDR3 protein: CAGNLPENNEQFF. Here the CDR3 DNA reads TGTGCCGGCAACTTGCCGGAAAACAATGAGCAGTTCTTC.

The V call is TRBV4-1, the J call TRBJ1-2, with unresolved D. Trimming took off 0 bases at V and 8 bases at J, with 16 bases between the two ends. Germline CDR1 MGHRA, CDR2 YSYEKL. The length of the CDR3 is 15 residues. The CDR3 spells CASSQENPSRAGYTF. The CDR3 region has the DNA TGCGCCAGCAGCCAAGAGAATCCCTCCCGCGCCGGCTACACCTTC.

In regard to this clonotype: Sequence at one end of the junction differs from germline and may be a read error. This sequence joins TRBV29-1 and TRBJ1-3; 7 nucleotides match TRBD1. Germline V lookup: CDR1 SQVTM, CDR2 ANQGSEA. The CDR3 contains 15 residues. The CDR3 DNA is TGCATCGTTCGAGTGGGACAGCACTCTGGAAACACCATACATTTT. This translates into CIVRVGQHSGNTIHF.

In regard to this clonotype: The conserved closing phenylalanine or tryptophan is absent in this CDR3, likely reflecting a read error. The chain couples TRBV11-3 to TRBJ2-3; D uncertain. This CDR3 spans 12 amino acids. Germline V gene sequence: CDR1 SGHNT, CDR2 YENEEA. The CDR3 here is CASTTGQNTQYS. The DNA for the CDR3 is TGTGCGAGCACGACGGGTCAGAATACGCAGTATTCT.

This clonotype came up a few times. This chain connects TRBV20-1 to TRBJ2-1; TRBD2 matches 9 bases. The CDR3 contains 17 residues. CDR1 is DFQATT, CDR2 SNEGSKA, per germline (reference sequence). With V trimmed by 3 bases and J by 3 bases, 12 bases remained unmatched. The CDR3 protein is CSARMVAGVAGYNEQFF. In DNA, the CDR3 is TGCAGTGCTAGGATGGTAGCGGGGGTGGCGGGCTACAATGAGCAGTTCTTC.

A note on this clonotype: The junction does not match germline at one end; this may be a read error. This chain joins TRBV6-2 or TRBV6-3 and TRBJ2-4; D possibly corresponds to TRBD1 (6 bases). The germline CDR1 and CDR2 sequences are MNHEY and SVGEGT. This CDR3 contains 14 residues. CDR3 coding DNA: TGCGCCAGCAGCGCCCCTTTGACAGGACCTATTAAGTACTTC. It yields the protein CASSAPLTGPIKYF.

With respect to this clonotype: The junction departs from the called germline gene at one end, perhaps through a read error. The chain combines TRBV11-2 with TRBJ2-1; D is possibly TRBD1 (5 bases). CDR1 is SGHAT, CDR2 FQNNGV, per germline. The CDR3 covers 13 residues. The CDR3 DNA follows: TGTGACAGCAACTTAGCCCAGGGAATGGAGCACTTCTTC. Its translation is CDSNLAQGMEHFF. Looking up the rest from reference TRBV11-2 and TRBJ2-1 gives the full variable domain: EAGVAQSPRYKIIEKRQSVAFWCNPISGHATLYWYQQILGQGPKLLIQFQNNGVVDDSQLPKDRFSAERLKGVDSTLKIQPAKLEDSAVYLCDSNLAQGMEHFFGPGTRLTVL.

The J gene is TRBJ2-7, the V gene TRBV12-3 or TRBV12-4, with D perhaps TRBD1 (5 bases). The CDR3 loop spans 15 amino acids. V was shortened by 2 bases and J by 9 bases, with 20 bases between the two germline ends. CDR3 region: CASSLLGPFAQAQYF. The CDR3 coding sequence is TGTGCCAGCAGTTTATTGGGGCCATTCGCCCAAGCGCAGTACTTC.